This T cell receptor beta chain is drawn from a study of radiotherapy plus CTLA-4 blockade in lung cancer. Study-level findings and limits: The study found tumor-derived TCR clones expanded in blood after radiotherapy plus ipilimumab.

The V gene's germline CDR1 is SGHVS and CDR2 FNYEAQ. With 0 bases clipped from V and 4 bases from J, the junction kept 7 bases outside the gene matches. The CDR3 runs to 16 residues. Profiling relied on immunoSEQ multiplex PCR, and the TCRdb table lists in-frame clones only, not all of them. The table has tens of thousands of clones, under 80% seen once; the top ten hold under 4.5%. Concerning this clone itself: Its antigen is not known.

The sample in question was peripheral blood, obtained from a patient treated with radiotherapy plus ipilimumab. J is TRBJ2-5 and V is TRBV7-6, with TRBD1 matching 8 bases. This TCR came from a human donor with non-small cell lung cancer who had a partial response to radiotherapy plus ipilimumab. Some clones in this sample may be carry-over from other donors' samples. This chain's CDR3 is CASSLASARGLETQYF. In nucleotides, the CDR3 is TGTGCCAGCAGCTTAGCGTCTGCCAGGGGGCTAGAGACCCAGTACTTC.